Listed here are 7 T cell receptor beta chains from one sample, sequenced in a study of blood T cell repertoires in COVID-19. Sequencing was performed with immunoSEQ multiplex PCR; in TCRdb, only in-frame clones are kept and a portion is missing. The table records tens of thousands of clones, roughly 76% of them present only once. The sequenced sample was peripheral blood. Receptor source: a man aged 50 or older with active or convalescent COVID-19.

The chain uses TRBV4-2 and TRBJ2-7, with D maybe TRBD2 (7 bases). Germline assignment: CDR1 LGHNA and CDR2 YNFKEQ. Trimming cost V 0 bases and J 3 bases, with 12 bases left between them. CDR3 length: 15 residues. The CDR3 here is CASSQERGGLYEQYF. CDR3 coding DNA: TGTGCCAGCAGCCAAGAGAGGGGGGGGCTCTACGAGCAGTACTTC.

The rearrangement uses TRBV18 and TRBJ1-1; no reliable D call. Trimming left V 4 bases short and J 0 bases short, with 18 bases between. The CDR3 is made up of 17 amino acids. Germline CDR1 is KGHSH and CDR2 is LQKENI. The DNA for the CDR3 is TGTGCCAGCTCACAGTTGCCGGGAGCTGATCTGAACACTGAAGCTTTCTTT. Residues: CASSQLPGADLNTEAFF.

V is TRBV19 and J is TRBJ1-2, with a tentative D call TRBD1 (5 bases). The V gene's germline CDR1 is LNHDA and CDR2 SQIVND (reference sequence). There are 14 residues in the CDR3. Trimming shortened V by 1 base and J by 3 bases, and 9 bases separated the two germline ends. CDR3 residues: CASSIAGPDYGYTF. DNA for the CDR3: TGTGCCAGTAGTATAGCAGGGCCGGACTATGGCTACACCTTC.

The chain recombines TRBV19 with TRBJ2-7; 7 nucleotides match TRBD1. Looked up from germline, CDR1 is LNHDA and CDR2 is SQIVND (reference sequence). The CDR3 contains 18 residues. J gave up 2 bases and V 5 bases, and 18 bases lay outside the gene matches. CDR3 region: CASSFYLLGTEGPYEQYF. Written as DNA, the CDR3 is TGTGCCAGTAGTTTCTACCTCCTCGGGACAGAGGGCCCCTACGAGCAGTACTTC.

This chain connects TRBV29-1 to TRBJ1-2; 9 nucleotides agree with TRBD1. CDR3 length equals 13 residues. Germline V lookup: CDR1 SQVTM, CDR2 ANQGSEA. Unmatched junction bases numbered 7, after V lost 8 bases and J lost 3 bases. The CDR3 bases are TGCAGCATCACAGACAGGGGGGACTATGGCTACACCTTC. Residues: CSITDRGDYGYTF. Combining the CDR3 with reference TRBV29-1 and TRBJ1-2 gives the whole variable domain SAVISQKPSRDICQRGTSLTIQCQVDSQVTMMFWYRQQPGQSLTLIATANQGSEATYESGFVIDKFPISRPNLTFSTLTVSNMSPEDSSIYLCSITDRGDYGYTFGSGTRLTVV.

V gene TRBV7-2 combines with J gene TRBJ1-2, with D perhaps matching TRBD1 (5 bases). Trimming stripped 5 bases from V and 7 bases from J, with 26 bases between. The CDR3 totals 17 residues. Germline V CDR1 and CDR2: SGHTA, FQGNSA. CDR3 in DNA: TGTGCCAGCAGCCCCCGGGGGGACCCAGGTGGGGTTAGTGGCTACACCTTC. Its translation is CASSPRGDPGGVSGYTF.

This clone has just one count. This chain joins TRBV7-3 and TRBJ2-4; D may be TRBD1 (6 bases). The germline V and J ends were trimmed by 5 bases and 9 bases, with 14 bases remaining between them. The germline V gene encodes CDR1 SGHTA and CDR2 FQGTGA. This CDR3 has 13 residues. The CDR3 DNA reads TGTGCCAGCAGCCCGGGACAATGGGGCATTCAGTACTTC. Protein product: CASSPGQWGIQYF.